Listed here are 20 T cell receptor beta chains from one sample, sequenced in a study of monozygotic twins with inflammatory bowel disease. Reanalyzing the 5' RACE reads, TCRdb keeps one entry per CDR3 protein, without DNA. Its listing shows over 90,000 distinct CDR3 sequences. The source material was blood. The receptor set was obtained from a human donor with ulcerative colitis or Crohn's disease, or a healthy co-twin of an affected twin (not recorded which).

This chain links TRBV10-2 with TRBJ2-3; the TCRdb call, TRBD2, lacks DNA for checking. This CDR3 is 15 amino acids long. CDR1 and CDR2 (germline): WSHSY, SAAADI. Here the CDR3 reads CASRTSGRGTDTQYF.

The chain couples TRBV28 to TRBJ2-1; absent DNA, TCRdb's TRBD2 call cannot be checked. There are 17 residues in the CDR3. Germline CDR1 and CDR2: MDHEN and SYDVKM. CDR3 protein: CASSPALWEHSYNEQFF.

The genes are TRBV5-1 and TRBJ1-1; the TCRdb D gene call, TRBD1, has no DNA to confirm it. Germline CDR1 reads SGHRS; CDR2 reads YFSETQ. This CDR3 has 15 amino acids. The CDR3: CASSPGHTGNPEAFF.

This chain uses TRBV7-6 with TRBJ2-7. Germline loops: CDR1 SGHVS, CDR2 FNYEAQ. This CDR3 contains 13 residues. Here the CDR3 reads CASSLEVTYEQYF.

V is TRBV20-1 and J is TRBJ1-6. Looked up from germline, CDR1 is DFQATT and CDR2 is SNEGSKA (reference sequence). The CDR3 is 15 amino acids. The CDR3 reads CSATSVGVPNSPLHF.

V is TRBV5-1 and J is TRBJ1-2. Germline V gene sequence: CDR1 SGHRS, CDR2 YFSETQ. This CDR3 contains 13 residues. CDR3 sequence: CASSLRTLDGYTF.

The chain has TRBV11-3 and TRBJ2-2; TCRdb returns TRBD1, unconfirmable since there is no DNA. The CDR3 has 16 residues. CDR1 is SGHNT, CDR2 YENEEA, per germline. CDR3 sequence: CASRGTGRSSTGELFF.

This chain joins TRBV9 and TRBJ1-1; the TCRdb D gene call, TRBD1, has no DNA to confirm it. There are 16 residues in the CDR3. Looked up from germline, CDR1 is SGDLS and CDR2 is YYNGEE. CDR3 in amino acids: CASSVVGQGAKTEAFF.

V usage is TRBV20-1 and J usage is TRBJ1-6; the D gene TCRdb calls, TRBD1, cannot be checked with no DNA. This CDR3 comprises 15 residues. CDR1 is DFQATT, CDR2 SNEGSKA, per germline (reference sequence). CDR3 sequence: CSATRVRQGDSPLHF.

The genes are TRBV6-5 and TRBJ2-7. Germline lookup yields CDR1 MNHEY and CDR2 SVGAGI. CDR3 length: 11 amino acids. This chain's CDR3 is CASSLQKEQYF.

The V call is TRBV5-1, the J call TRBJ2-7; the D call of TRBD1 rests on TCRdb alone, since no DNA is present to check it. Germline values: CDR1 SGHRS, CDR2 YFSETQ. This CDR3 has 15 residues. CDR3: CASSLGGTAPYEQYF.

The chain is built from TRBV7-2 and TRBJ2-7; TCRdb indicates TRBD2, and absent DNA this call remains unverified. The CDR3 sequence is 15 residues long. In germline, CDR1 is SGHTA, CDR2 FQGNSA. The CDR3 here is CASSLALGLSYEQYF.

The rearrangement joins TRBV9 to TRBJ2-4; with no DNA, the TCRdb D assignment of TRBD2 cannot be verified. The CDR3 spans 12 residues. Germline V gene sequence: CDR1 SGDLS, CDR2 YYNGEE. The CDR3 here is CASSVNGSPQYF.

The genes are TRBV20-1 and TRBJ2-1; TCRdb outputs TRBD2, but without DNA this stays unchecked. The CDR3 is made up of 15 amino acids. Germline V gene data show CDR1 as DFQATT and CDR2 as SNEGSKA (reference sequence). The CDR3 loop reads CSARSLAGEKDEQFF.

V and J are TRBV20-1 and TRBJ1-1; TCRdb lists TRBD1, though no DNA is available to test this call. The CDR3 consists of 13 residues. Germline V gene sequence: CDR1 DFQATT, CDR2 SNEGSKA (reference sequence). The CDR3 here is CSARDGGSTEAFF.

This sequence joins TRBV7-6 and TRBJ2-6; as DNA is missing, the TRBD1 call by TCRdb cannot be tested. Germline V lookup: CDR1 SGHVS, CDR2 FNYEAQ. This CDR3 spans 17 amino acids. CDR3 in amino acids: CASGVRGPSSGANVLTF.

The chain links TRBV28 to TRBJ2-5; TCRdb selects TRBD2, and the lack of DNA leaves this call unchecked. Germline V lookup: CDR1 MDHEN, CDR2 SYDVKM. This CDR3 has 14 residues. CDR3 in amino acids: CASSLIARQETQYF.

This chain links TRBV29-1 with TRBJ2-1; the D call from TCRdb, TRBD1, cannot be confirmed without DNA. The germline CDR1 and CDR2 sequences are SQVTM and ANQGSEA. This CDR3 comprises 13 residues. CDR3 sequence: CSVYRGGPNEQFF.

The chain links TRBV19 to TRBJ2-2. In germline, CDR1 is LNHDA, CDR2 SQIVND (reference sequence). The CDR3 runs to 11 residues. CDR3 amino acids: CASSMSGELFF.

V is TRBV4-3 and J is TRBJ2-6; as DNA is missing, the TRBD1 call by TCRdb cannot be tested. CDR3 length: 19 residues. CDR1 and CDR2 from the germline V gene are LGHNA and YSLEER. This CDR3 reads CASSKLTGGQNSGANVLTF.